This TCR beta chain was retrieved from a study of blood T cells in healthy people across ages. Study conclusions and caveats: In older individuals, TCR beta diversity per million T cells was lower, falling roughly linearly with age.

The use of a sample-barcoded 5' primer and a J-beta primer mix characterized a second PCR of roughly 6 to 11 cycles. Carrying 12 random nucleotides, a template-switch adaptor labeled each individual cDNA molecule. Individual samples furnished no less than 2.5 million CDR3-containing paired-end reads apiece. TCRdb passed the 5' RACE reads through MiXCR, listing each CDR3 protein once. Of 700,000 to 1,000,000 distinct CDR3 sequences in the sample, 40% to 50% were seen once. Points on this clonotype: Its antigen is as yet unknown. Mismatch with germline at one junction end may stem from a read error.

Germline CDR1 is SSHAT and CDR2 is FNYEAQ (reference sequence). This CDR3 is built from 13 residues. The sequence was collected from a man in his 60s in good health. This sequence joins TRBV7-7 and TRBJ1-6; no reliable D call. Sequencing was done on a sample of blood. The CDR3 DNA reads as TGTGCTAGCAGCCGTAATGATAATTCACCCCTCCACTTT. Residues: CASSRNDNSPLHF. The variable domain in full, with the rest retrieved from reference TRBV7-7 and TRBJ1-6, is GAGVSQSPRYKVTKRGQDVTLRCDPISSHATLYWYQQALGQGPEFLTYFNYEAQPDKSGLPSDRFSAERPEGSISTLTIQRTEQRDSAMYRCASSRNDNSPLHFGNGTRLTVT.